This T cell receptor (beta chain) was recorded in a study of blood T cell repertoires in COVID-19. Across the study: Sample material is recorded as cDNA or gDNA derived from T cells, B-cell-depleted T cells, or PBMCs.

CDR1 and CDR2 (germline): SQVTM, ANQGSEA. CDR3 length: 12 amino acids. V gave up 5 bases and J gave up 4 bases, with 12 bases separating them. The assay was immunoSEQ multiplex PCR, and TCRdb's table has in-frame clones only and misses some. Of roughly 150,000 clones in the sample, about 85% were seen once. The specimen sequenced was peripheral blood. V and J are TRBV29-1 and TRBJ2-7; D is ambiguous. This sequence was found in a woman in her 50s with COVID-19, enrolled during active disease. CDR3 sequence (DNA): TGCAGCGTTCCCTCAGTTTGGTACGAGCAGTACTTC. As protein: CSVPSVWYEQYF.